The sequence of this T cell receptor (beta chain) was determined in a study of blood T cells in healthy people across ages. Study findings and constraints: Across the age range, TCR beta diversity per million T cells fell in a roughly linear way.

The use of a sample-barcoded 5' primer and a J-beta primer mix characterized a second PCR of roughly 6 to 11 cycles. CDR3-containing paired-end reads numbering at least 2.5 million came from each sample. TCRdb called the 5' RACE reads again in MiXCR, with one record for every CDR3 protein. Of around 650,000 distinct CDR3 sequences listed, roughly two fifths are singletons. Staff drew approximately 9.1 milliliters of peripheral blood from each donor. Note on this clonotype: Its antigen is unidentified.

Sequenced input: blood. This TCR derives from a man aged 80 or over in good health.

This CDR3 reads CSARTGTGATGELFF. CDR3 nucleotides: TGCAGTGCTAGAACCGGGACAGGGGCCACCGGGGAGCTGTTTTTT. This chain connects TRBV20-1 to TRBJ2-2; 10 bases map to TRBD1. This CDR3 has 15 amino acids. After removal of 2 bases from V and 4 bases from J, the junction contained 4 bases not matched to a gene. Germline values: CDR1 DFQATT, CDR2 SNEGSKA (reference sequence).